These 9 T cell receptor beta chains came from one sample sequenced in a study of T-cell memory formation after mild COVID-19. TCRdb reprocessed the 5' RACE reads with MiXCR, giving one entry per CDR3 protein. This sample has about 280,000 distinct CDR3 sequences, with over 7% found just once. Sequenced: PBMCs or a T cell subset sorted from them (not recorded which). All receptors derive from a man between 18 and 35 years old who had mild COVID-19 (a few samples of this study predate the infection). Cell type and time point are not known.

V usage is TRBV7-2 and J usage is TRBJ2-3; D tentatively reads TRBD1 or TRBD2 (6 bases each). CDR3 length: 14 amino acids. The V and J ends lost 3 bases and 4 bases respectively, with 11 bases between them. The germline gives CDR1 SGHTA, CDR2 FQGNSA. In nucleotides, the CDR3 is TGTGCCAGCAGCTTTTGGGGGGCGGCAGATACGCAGTATTTT. Protein: CASSFWGAADTQYF.

J is TRBJ1-5 and V is TRBV28, with D perhaps matching TRBD1 (5 bases). Germline-derived CDR1 and CDR2 are MDHEN and SYDVKM. V was cut by 8 bases and J by 8 bases, with 16 bases left in between. This CDR3 has 13 residues. DNA of the CDR3: TGTGCCAGCCGTCCAGGGAGTTCGGAGCCCCAGCATTTT. Amino acids: CASRPGSSEPQHF.

There are a few counts of this clonotype. The chain combines TRBV3-1 with TRBJ2-3; TRBD2 aligns across 11 bases. This CDR3 is 15 amino acids long. Per germline, CDR1 LGHDT and CDR2 YNNKEL (reference sequence). The V gene end was trimmed by 0 bases and the J gene end by 5 bases; junction bases not matched to a gene: 1. Here the CDR3 reads CASSQDTSGGDTQYF. In DNA form, the CDR3 reads TGTGCCAGCAGCCAAGACACTAGCGGGGGAGATACGCAGTATTTT.

This clonotype showed up just a few times. This chain joins TRBV27 and TRBJ2-7; the D is unclear. Trimming removed 7 bases from V and 2 bases from J, with 24 bases in between. There are 17 residues in the CDR3. Germline V lookup: CDR1 MNHEY, CDR2 SMNVEV (reference sequence). The CDR3 spells CASISPFRDTHPYEQYF. In DNA form, the CDR3 reads TGTGCCAGCATCTCCCCTTTTCGAGACACCCATCCCTACGAGCAGTACTTC.

This clonotype was seen only a few times. CDR3 residues: CASSRDRGKHGYTF. CDR3 nucleotides: TGTGCCAGCAGCCGGGACAGGGGAAAACATGGCTACACCTTC. The chain carries TRBV7-3 and TRBJ1-2; 10 bases agree with TRBD1. The germline V gene has CDR1 SGHTA and CDR2 FQGTGA. V was clipped by 5 bases and J by 6 bases; unmatched bases: 6. This CDR3 region has 14 residues.

The genes are TRBV4-1 and TRBJ1-2, with TRBD1 matching 7 bases. CDR3 length: 13 amino acids. V dropped 4 bases and J dropped 6; count of bases not matched to a gene: 5. CDR1 is MGHRA, CDR2 YSYEKL, per germline. The CDR3, as DNA: TGCGCCAGCAGCCTCGGGACAGCTGATGGCTACACCTTC. Protein product: CASSLGTADGYTF.

Here the CDR3 DNA reads TGTGCCAGCAGCGTAGAGGGACTAGCGGGGCTTGAGGACGAGCAGTACTTC. This encodes CASSVEGLAGLEDEQYF. The chain has TRBV9 and TRBJ2-7; 13 positions agree with TRBD2. Germline V lookup: CDR1 SGDLS, CDR2 YYNGEE. The CDR3 spans 17 residues. The V segment lost 0 bases and the J segment 5 bases; nucleotides outside the gene matches: 8.

The chain links TRBV5-1 to TRBJ1-5; D not certain. V was clipped by 4 bases and J by 0 bases, with 11 bases between them. CDR1 is SGHRS and CDR2 is YFSETQ in the germline V gene. This CDR3 has 15 amino acids. CDR3 in amino acids: CASSADGYSNQPQHF. The CDR3 bases are TGCGCCAGCAGCGCGGACGGTTATAGCAATCAGCCCCAGCATTTT.

A few counts support this clonotype. The J gene is TRBJ2-3, the V gene TRBV2; D is unclear. The V end lost 6 bases, the J end lost 4 bases, and 11 bases lay between the germline ends. The CDR3 has 13 residues. Germline loops: CDR1 SNHLY, CDR2 FYNNEI. The CDR3 DNA reads TGTGCCAGCAGCTTACGACCACCAGATACGCAGTATTTT. This codes for CASSLRPPDTQYF.